The rows below give T cell receptor beta chains drawn from one sample of a study of read filtering for tumor transcriptome and immune sequencing. TCRdb used MiXCR to reprocess the reads, holding one entry per CDR3 protein. The sample yields 90,000 or so distinct CDR3 sequences, roughly 21% seen once. The sequencing input was a population of CD138-negative cells sorted from bone marrow. Every receptor here comes from a donor at least 40 years old with multiple myeloma. The CDR3 runs from the conserved cysteine through the conserved F or W. D genes are given only for firm matches. Size tells how often a clone was seen (once, few, many) or the class of an expanded clone, and some rows leave it out.

clone_size: many
d_call: NA
v_call: TRBV12-3/TRBV12-4
j_call: TRBJ1-4
cdr3_nt: TGTGCCAGCAGTTCATTGAGTCTCTCTAATGAAAAACTGTTTTTT
cdr3_aa: CASSSLSLSNEKLFF

clone_size: NA
d_call: NA
v_call: TRBV18
j_call: TRBJ2-7
cdr3_nt: TGTGCCAGCTCATCAAACGGGGGGCCGGGGGAGCAGTACTTC
cdr3_aa: CASSSNGGPGEQYF

clone_size: NA
d_call: NA
v_call: TRBV28
j_call: TRBJ2-2
cdr3_nt: TGTGCCAGCGCTCAGGGTAACACCGGGGAGCTGTTTTTT
cdr3_aa: CASAQGNTGELFF

clone_size: many
d_call: NA
v_call: TRBV5-1
j_call: TRBJ2-1
cdr3_nt: TGCGCCAGCAGCTGGAATGGCATATCCTACAATGAGCAGTTCTTC
cdr3_aa: CASSWNGISYNEQFF

clone_size: many
d_call: NA
v_call: TRBV7-9
j_call: TRBJ2-1
cdr3_nt: TGTGCCAGCAGCCCTCGGACCGAGAGAGAGCAGTTCTTC
cdr3_aa: CASSPRTEREQFF

clone_size: many
d_call: NA
v_call: TRBV20-1
j_call: TRBJ2-1
cdr3_nt: TGCAGTGCTATGGGCAGCAATGAGCAGTTCTTC
cdr3_aa: CSAMGSNEQFF

clone_size: few
d_call: NA
v_call: TRBV12-3/TRBV12-4
j_call: TRBJ2-3
cdr3_nt: TGTGCCAGCAGGTCACAGGGTACGGATACGCAGTATTTT
cdr3_aa: CASRSQGTDTQYF

clone_size: many
d_call: TRBD1
v_call: TRBV2
j_call: TRBJ2-6
cdr3_nt: TGTGCCAGCCGGACAGGCCCCTCTGGGGCCAACGTCCTGACTTTC
cdr3_aa: CASRTGPSGANVLTF

clone_size: many
d_call: NA
v_call: TRBV2
j_call: TRBJ1-2
cdr3_nt: TGTGCCAGCAGGAGGGACACCAACTATGGCTACACCTTC
cdr3_aa: CASRRDTNYGYTF

clone_size: many
d_call: TRBD2
v_call: TRBV7-2
j_call: TRBJ2-2
cdr3_nt: TGTGCCAGCAGCCGAAGGGGACTAGCGGGGGGCCGGGGCACCGGGGAGCTGTTTTTT
cdr3_aa: CASSRRGLAGGRGTGELFF

clone_size: few
d_call: NA
v_call: TRBV7-9
j_call: TRBJ1-2
cdr3_nt: TGTGCCAGCAGCTTCGGATCGAGCTATGGCTACACCTTC
cdr3_aa: CASSFGSSYGYTF

clone_size: many
d_call: NA
v_call: TRBV30
j_call: TRBJ1-2
cdr3_nt: TGTGCCCGGAGTGTCCAGGCCTATGGCTACACCTTC
cdr3_aa: CARSVQAYGYTF

clone_size: many
d_call: NA
v_call: TRBV28
j_call: TRBJ1-5
cdr3_nt: TGTGCCAGCAGCCCAGGGGTAGGCAGTCAGCCCCAGCATTTT
cdr3_aa: CASSPGVGSQPQHF

clone_size: many
d_call: NA
v_call: TRBV7-9
j_call: TRBJ1-5
cdr3_nt: TGTGCCAGCAGCTTTGGGGTCTTTCAGCCCCAGCATTTT
cdr3_aa: CASSFGVFQPQHF

clone_size: few
d_call: TRBD2
v_call: TRBV29-1
j_call: TRBJ2-3
cdr3_nt: TGCAGCGTCGGGACTAGCGTAAGAGATACGCAGTATTTT
cdr3_aa: CSVGTSVRDTQYF

clone_size: many
d_call: NA
v_call: TRBV28
j_call: TRBJ2-3
cdr3_nt: TGTGCCAGCAGAGGCCCAGGGGTCCTCTCGGCAGATACGCAGTATTTT
cdr3_aa: CASRGPGVLSADTQYF

clone_size: many
d_call: NA
v_call: TRBV29-1
j_call: TRBJ1-5
cdr3_nt: TGCAGCGTTGGGGAGGCTCCCAATCAGCCCCAGCATTTT
cdr3_aa: CSVGEAPNQPQHF

clone_size: many
d_call: NA
v_call: TRBV18
j_call: TRBJ2-1
cdr3_nt: TGTGCCAGCTCGACGGGTAGCTCCTACAATGAGCAGTTCTTC
cdr3_aa: CASSTGSSYNEQFF

clone_size: many
d_call: NA
v_call: TRBV20-1
j_call: TRBJ1-1
cdr3_nt: TGCAGTGCTAGAGAGGGCCAGGTCACTGAAGCTTTCTTT
cdr3_aa: CSAREGQVTEAFF

clone_size: many
d_call: NA
v_call: TRBV29-1
j_call: TRBJ2-5
cdr3_nt: TGCAGCGTTGTGAGAGGGAGCAAAGAGACCCAGTACTTC
cdr3_aa: CSVVRGSKETQYF

clone_size: NA
d_call: NA
v_call: TRBV12-3/TRBV12-4
j_call: TRBJ2-7
cdr3_nt: TGTGCCAGCAGTTTAGAGCCGGGACTGCCCTACGAGCAGTACTTC
cdr3_aa: CASSLEPGLPYEQYF

clone_size: many
d_call: NA
v_call: TRBV3-1
j_call: TRBJ2-7
cdr3_nt: TGTGCCAGCAGCCAATACTACTACGAGCAGTACTTC
cdr3_aa: CASSQYYYEQYF

clone_size: many
d_call: NA
v_call: TRBV7-9
j_call: TRBJ2-3
cdr3_nt: TGTGCCAGCAGCTTAGCGAGGGACGCGGATACGCAGTATTTT
cdr3_aa: CASSLARDADTQYF

clone_size: many
d_call: NA
v_call: TRBV28
j_call: TRBJ2-7
cdr3_nt: TGTGCCAGCAGTTCTAGTAACTACGAGCAGTACTTC
cdr3_aa: CASSSSNYEQYF

clone_size: few
d_call: NA
v_call: TRBV4-1
j_call: TRBJ2-1
cdr3_nt: TGCGCCAGCAGCCAATGTGGATCCAGCTCCTACAATGAGCAGTTCTTC
cdr3_aa: CASSQCGSSSYNEQFF

clone_size: NA
d_call: NA
v_call: TRBV28
j_call: TRBJ1-1
cdr3_nt: TGTGCCAGCACAAAATCAGCGAACACTGAAGCTTTCTTT
cdr3_aa: CASTKSANTEAFF

clone_size: NA
d_call: NA
v_call: TRBV2
j_call: TRBJ2-2
cdr3_nt: TGTGCCAGCAGTGAAGCCAGGGTCGGAACCGGGGAGCTGTCTTTT
cdr3_aa: CASSEARVGTGELSF

clone_size: many
d_call: NA
v_call: TRBV5-1
j_call: TRBJ2-3
cdr3_nt: TGCGCCAGCAGCCGGACTGGCTCTAGCACAGATACGCAGTATTTT
cdr3_aa: CASSRTGSSTDTQYF

clone_size: few
d_call: NA
v_call: TRBV19
j_call: TRBJ2-3
cdr3_nt: TGTGCCAGTACCGGTCACAGCACAGATACGCAGTATTTT
cdr3_aa: CASTGHSTDTQYF

clone_size: many
d_call: TRBD1
v_call: TRBV5-1
j_call: TRBJ1-2
cdr3_nt: TGCGCCAGCAGCTTGGCGGCTGGACAGGGGGATGGCTACACTTTC
cdr3_aa: CASSLAAGQGDGYTF

clone_size: many
d_call: NA
v_call: TRBV2
j_call: TRBJ2-2
cdr3_nt: TGTGCCAGCAGTAAGCCGAACACCGGGGAGCTGTTTTTT
cdr3_aa: CASSKPNTGELFF

clone_size: NA
d_call: NA
v_call: TRBV30
j_call: TRBJ2-7
cdr3_nt: TGTGCCTGGAGCGATGGGGGCCACTTCTCCTACGAGCAGTACTTC
cdr3_aa: CAWSDGGHFSYEQYF

clone_size: NA
d_call: NA
v_call: TRBV24-1
j_call: TRBJ1-1
cdr3_nt: TGTGCCACTACGCGAGCGGGGGAAATTGAAGCTTTCTTT
cdr3_aa: CATTRAGEIEAFF

clone_size: many
d_call: NA
v_call: TRBV6-6
j_call: TRBJ1-1
cdr3_nt: TGTGCCAGCAGCTACAATCCGAACACTGAAGCTTTCTTT
cdr3_aa: CASSYNPNTEAFF

clone_size: many
d_call: TRBD1
v_call: TRBV10-3
j_call: TRBJ2-5
cdr3_nt: TGTGCCATCAGTGCAGGGGACAGGGAGACCCAGTACTTC
cdr3_aa: CAISAGDRETQYF

clone_size: many
d_call: NA
v_call: TRBV20-1
j_call: TRBJ2-4
cdr3_nt: TGCAGTGCTAATCCCCCCCGGGCGTTAGCCAAAAACATTCAGTACTTC
cdr3_aa: CSANPPRALAKNIQYF

clone_size: many
d_call: NA
v_call: TRBV6-1
j_call: TRBJ2-5
cdr3_nt: TGTGCCAGCAGCCCGGGTTTGACCCAGTACTTC
cdr3_aa: CASSPGLTQYF

clone_size: NA
d_call: NA
v_call: TRBV12-3/TRBV12-4
j_call: TRBJ2-7
cdr3_nt: TGTGCCAGCAGTTTGGGCCTAAAGCAGTACTTC
cdr3_aa: CASSLGLKQYF

clone_size: many
d_call: TRBD2
v_call: TRBV4-2
j_call: TRBJ2-1
cdr3_nt: TGCGCCAGCAGCCAGACCGGGACTAGCGGCAATGAGCAGTTCTTC
cdr3_aa: CASSQTGTSGNEQFF

clone_size: many
d_call: NA
v_call: TRBV21-1
j_call: TRBJ2-1
cdr3_nt: TGTGCCAGCAGCAAAAAATGGGGGCCCTTAGCTAGCGGCCAATACAATGAGCAGTTCTTC
cdr3_aa: CASSKKWGPLASGQYNEQFF

clone_size: many
d_call: NA
v_call: TRBV7-9
j_call: TRBJ2-3
cdr3_nt: TGTGCCAGCAGCTTAGGCGCGACAGGGACTCGGACAGATACGCAGTATTTT
cdr3_aa: CASSLGATGTRTDTQYF

clone_size: many
d_call: NA
v_call: TRBV28
j_call: TRBJ2-3
cdr3_nt: TGTGCCAGCAGTTCTTCTCCCGACCGAACAGATACGCAGTATTTT
cdr3_aa: CASSSSPDRTDTQYF

clone_size: many
d_call: TRBD2
v_call: TRBV7-3
j_call: TRBJ2-3
cdr3_nt: TGTGCCAGCAGCCGGGGGGGGGCGCACGATACGCAGTATTTT
cdr3_aa: CASSRGGAHDTQYF

clone_size: many
d_call: NA
v_call: TRBV3-1
j_call: TRBJ1-1
cdr3_nt: TGTGCCAGCAGCCAGTTCGGCGGATTGAACACTGAAGCTTTCTTT
cdr3_aa: CASSQFGGLNTEAFF

clone_size: few
d_call: TRBD2
v_call: TRBV5-1
j_call: TRBJ2-5
cdr3_nt: TGCGCCAGCAGCTTGGTAGGCGGGGGACAAGAGACCCAGTACTTC
cdr3_aa: CASSLVGGGQETQYF

clone_size: many
d_call: NA
v_call: TRBV7-2
j_call: TRBJ2-7
cdr3_nt: TGTGCCAGCAGCTTAACAGTCAGCTCCTACGAGCAGTACTTC
cdr3_aa: CASSLTVSSYEQYF

clone_size: many
d_call: TRBD2
v_call: TRBV5-1
j_call: TRBJ2-1
cdr3_nt: TGCGCCAGCAGCTCGGGACTAGCGGGGGGACTAAGCTCCTACAATGAGCAGTTCTTC
cdr3_aa: CASSSGLAGGLSSYNEQFF

clone_size: many
d_call: NA
v_call: TRBV20-1
j_call: TRBJ2-1
cdr3_nt: TGCAGTGCCTACGCCGGGCAAAAATACAATGAGCAGTTCTTC
cdr3_aa: CSAYAGQKYNEQFF

clone_size: many
d_call: NA
v_call: TRBV6-1
j_call: TRBJ1-1
cdr3_nt: TGTGCCAGCAGAGAAGGCACAGCCTCTTCGAGGGCTTTCTTT
cdr3_aa: CASREGTASSRAFF

clone_size: many
d_call: NA
v_call: TRBV5-1
j_call: TRBJ1-4
cdr3_nt: TGCGCCAGCAGGGCAGCAACTAATGAAAAACTGTTTTTT
cdr3_aa: CASRAATNEKLFF

clone_size: many
d_call: NA
v_call: TRBV5-1
j_call: TRBJ1-1
cdr3_nt: TGCGCCAGCAGCTTTAGGACTACGGACACTGAAGCTTTCTTT
cdr3_aa: CASSFRTTDTEAFF

clone_size: few
d_call: NA
v_call: TRBV6-5
j_call: TRBJ1-2
cdr3_nt: TGTGCCAGCAGTTACTCGACAGGAAACTATGGCTACACCTTC
cdr3_aa: CASSYSTGNYGYTF

clone_size: many
d_call: NA
v_call: TRBV5-4
j_call: TRBJ2-7
cdr3_nt: TGTGCCAGCAGCTTGCAGGGTGATACGACCTACGAGCAGTACTTC
cdr3_aa: CASSLQGDTTYEQYF

clone_size: NA
d_call: NA
v_call: TRBV9
j_call: TRBJ2-2
cdr3_nt: TGTGCCAGCAGCGTCTCGGGGCAGATCAGCGGGGAGCTGTTTTTT
cdr3_aa: CASSVSGQISGELFF

clone_size: few
d_call: NA
v_call: TRBV29-1
j_call: TRBJ1-3
cdr3_nt: TGCAGCGTTGATCAGGGTGGAAACACCATATATTTT
cdr3_aa: CSVDQGGNTIYF

clone_size: few
d_call: NA
v_call: TRBV5-4
j_call: TRBJ2-5
cdr3_nt: TGTGCCAGCAGCCCCCGATGGGAGACCCAGTACTTC
cdr3_aa: CASSPRWETQYF

clone_size: many
d_call: TRBD1
v_call: TRBV5-1
j_call: TRBJ2-4
cdr3_nt: TGCGCCAGCAGCCCCGACAGGGGAAAGGGATCCTACATTCAGTACTTC
cdr3_aa: CASSPDRGKGSYIQYF

clone_size: many
d_call: NA
v_call: TRBV29-1
j_call: TRBJ1-1
cdr3_nt: TGCAGCGTTGAGCCACGGCTCGACATATGGAACACTGAAGCTTTCTTT
cdr3_aa: CSVEPRLDIWNTEAFF

clone_size: NA
d_call: TRBD1
v_call: TRBV28
j_call: TRBJ1-4
cdr3_nt: TGTCCCAGCAGACTTACTACCAGGGGGGGTAATGAAAAACTGTTTTTT
cdr3_aa: CPSRLTTRGGNEKLFF

clone_size: many
d_call: TRBD2
v_call: TRBV4-1
j_call: TRBJ2-5
cdr3_nt: TGCGCCAGCAGCCACACCCGACTCCGTCTGGCTAGCGGAACAGAGACCCAGTACTTC
cdr3_aa: CASSHTRLRLASGTETQYF